A single sample gave rise to the 28 T cell receptor beta chains below, sequenced in a study of blood T cell repertoires in COVID-19. TCRdb keeps only in-frame clones here, not all; method: immunoSEQ multiplex PCR. The data show some 100,000 clones, about 81% seen once. Material for sequencing was peripheral blood. These receptor sequences come from a human donor in a cohort sampled during active COVID-19.

This clone showed up just once. V gene TRBV5-4 combines with J gene TRBJ2-1, with a weak D call TRBD2 (5 bases). The CDR3 has 15 residues. Germline CDR1 is SGHNT and CDR2 is YYREEE (reference sequence). The V end lost 4 bases, the J end lost 6 bases, and 17 bases lay between the germline ends. CDR3 residues: CASSPPPGGGNEQFF. CDR3 sequence (DNA): TGTGCCAGCAGCCCCCCCCCGGGCGGAGGCAATGAGCAGTTCTTC.

This chain links TRBV21-1 with TRBJ1-4. TRBV21-1 is a listed pseudogene. This CDR3 comprises 14 residues. CDR3 in DNA: TGTGCCAGCAGCAAAGGGGGGGTAAATGAAAAACTGTTTTTT. This codes for CASSKGGVNEKLFF.

J is TRBJ1-5 and V is TRBV15; D gene uncertain. The CDR3 sequence is 13 residues long. The germline V and J ends were trimmed by 3 bases and 1 base, with 4 bases remaining between them. Germline V gene sequence: CDR1 LNHNV, CDR2 YYDKDF (reference sequence). The CDR3 DNA reads TGTGCCACCAGCAGCCTAAGCAATCAGCCCCAGCATTTT. It encodes CATSSLSNQPQHF.

The chain's CDR3 is CASSLWANTEAFF. The CDR3 nucleotides read TGTGCCAGCAGTTTATGGGCGAACACTGAAGCTTTCTTT. V usage is TRBV12-3 or TRBV12-4 and J usage is TRBJ1-1; D gene uncertain. Trimming pared 2 bases from V and 1 base from J, leaving 5 bases between. The CDR3 spans 13 residues.

V gene TRBV11-2 combines with J gene TRBJ2-5; TRBD1 is a possible D gene (6 bases). Looked up from germline, CDR1 is SGHAT and CDR2 is FQNNGV. This CDR3 is built from 13 residues. The V and J ends lost 7 bases and 5 bases respectively, with 14 bases between them. CDR3 in amino acids: CASTLRGLETQYF. CDR3 coding DNA: TGTGCCAGCACTCTCAGGGGATTGGAGACCCAGTACTTC.

To note about this clone: Within the sample, other DNA sequences also encode this same CDR3. The chain links TRBV30 to TRBJ1-1, with no clear D. V lost 3 bases and J 1 base, leaving 6 bases between the germline ends. The CDR3 spans 12 residues. Germline V gene lookup returns CDR1 GTSNPN and CDR2 SVGIG (reference sequence). The CDR3 sequence is CAWSRENTEAFF. The CDR3 DNA reads TGTGCCTGGAGCCGCGAGAACACTGAAGCTTTCTTT.

This sequence joins TRBV11-1 and TRBJ1-1; 10 bases are shared with TRBD1. This CDR3 contains 13 residues. Germline trimming cut 5 bases from V and 8 bases from J; bases unmatched to any gene: 5. CDR1 and CDR2 (germline): SGHAT, FQDESV (reference sequence). CDR3 DNA sequence: TGTGCCAGCAGCCGCCGACAGGGGGCGGAAGCTTTCTTT. This sequence encodes CASSRRQGAEAFF. The full variable domain, with the rest looked up from reference TRBV11-1 and TRBJ1-1, is EAEVAQSPRYKITEKSQAVAFWCDPISGHATLYWYRQILGQGPELLVQFQDESVVDDSQLPKDRFSAERLKGVDSTLKIQPAELGDSAMYLCASSRRQGAEAFFGQGTRLTVV.

The chain employs TRBV6-2 or TRBV6-3 and TRBJ2-7, with TRBD2 matching 10 bases. The CDR3 is made up of 14 amino acids. The germline gives CDR1 MNHEY, CDR2 SVGEGT. The trim removed 4 bases at V and 8 bases at J, leaving 8 bases unmatched. The CDR3: CASSSLQRGGKQYF. The DNA of the CDR3 is TGTGCCAGCAGTTCTCTTCAGCGGGGGGGAAAGCAGTACTTC.

The V and J genes are TRBV4-3 and TRBJ1-4; D gene uncertain. Germline CDR1 LGHNA, CDR2 YSLEER. The CDR3 spans 18 residues. V dropped 0 bases and J dropped 0 bases, with 14 bases sitting between them. CDR3 residues: CASSQDRPILATNEKLFF. The CDR3 bases are TGCGCCAGCAGCCAAGATAGACCGATCCTAGCAACTAATGAAAAACTGTTTTTT.

The rearrangement uses TRBV23-1 and TRBJ1-6; 7 bases align to TRBD1. TRBV23-1 qualifies as an ORF whose function is uncertain. The CDR3 covers 16 residues. After removal of 3 bases from V and 6 bases from J, the junction contained 8 bases not matched to a gene. Here the CDR3 DNA reads TGCGCCAGCAGTCATAGGGACAGCGCCCCTAATTCACCCCTCCACTTT. Protein product: CASSHRDSAPNSPLHF.

This chain connects TRBV9 to TRBJ1-1; 8 bases match TRBD1. Trimming took 3 bases from V and 0 from J; bases not matched to a gene: 4. There are 15 residues in the CDR3. From germline, CDR1 is SGDLS and CDR2 YYNGEE. The CDR3 DNA follows: TGTGCCAGCAGCGCCCGGACAGGGATGAACACTGAAGCTTTCTTT. The encoded protein is CASSARTGMNTEAFF.

CDR3 amino acids: CASSWSGTVNEKLFF. The CDR3 nucleotides read TGTGCCAGCAGCTGGTCCGGGACAGTTAATGAAAAACTGTTTTTT. V gene TRBV7-6 combines with J gene TRBJ1-4, with TRBD1 matching over 7 bases. Germline CDR1 SGHVS, CDR2 FNYEAQ. This CDR3 has 15 residues. V was pared by 4 bases and J by 4 bases, with 6 bases of the junction left unmatched. Full variable domain (outside the CDR3, taken from reference TRBV7-6 and TRBJ1-4): GAGVSQSPRYKVTKRGQDVALRCDPISGHVSLYWYRQALGQGPEFLTYFNYEAQQDKSGLPNDRFSAERPEGSISTLTIQRTEQRDSAMYRCASSWSGTVNEKLFFGSGTQLSVL.

V and J are TRBV6-2 or TRBV6-3 and TRBJ1-5; D is uncertain. Trimming shortened V by 4 bases and J by 0 bases, and 10 bases separated the two germline ends. This CDR3 region has 15 residues. Germline V lookup: CDR1 MNHEY, CDR2 SVGEGT. The CDR3 region has the DNA TGTGCCAGCAGTTCGACTGGAAATAGCAATCAGCCCCAGCATTTT. This translates into CASSSTGNSNQPQHF.

The rearrangement links TRBV3-1 (or the pseudogene TRBV3-2) to TRBJ2-7; 9 bases match TRBD1. The CDR3 is 14 amino acids. Germline loops: CDR1 LGHDT, CDR2 YNNKEL (reference sequence). V was clipped by 6 bases and J by 4 bases; unmatched bases: 7. The CDR3 loop is CASRPGQGKYEQYF. In DNA form, the CDR3 reads TGTGCCAGCAGGCCGGGACAGGGTAAATACGAGCAGTACTTC.

In its sample, this clone was seen once. The gene calls are TRBV5-1 and TRBJ1-2; D is possibly TRBD1 (6 bases). The CDR3 consists of 15 residues. The germline V gene encodes CDR1 SGHRS and CDR2 YFSETQ. Trimming stripped 2 bases from V and 6 bases from J, with 17 bases between. Written as DNA, the CDR3 is TGCGCCAGCAGCTTAAGCGAGGCAGGGGCAGATGGCTACACCTTC. It codes for CASSLSEAGADGYTF.

V usage is TRBV11-2 and J usage is TRBJ1-4, with 10 bases fitting TRBD1. J gave up 8 bases and V 3 bases, and 6 bases lay outside the gene matches. Germline CDR1 is SGHAT and CDR2 is FQNNGV. The CDR3 is 15 residues long. The DNA for the CDR3 is TGTGCCAGCAGCTTGGACAGGGGGAATTTGGAAAAACTGTTTTTT. It specifies CASSLDRGNLEKLFF.

The rearrangement joins TRBV15 to TRBJ2-7, with 11 nucleotides matching TRBD1. CDR1 LNHNV and CDR2 YYDKDF come from the germline V gene (reference sequence). Trimming took 3 bases from V and 3 from J; bases not matched to a gene: 4. The CDR3 has 15 amino acids. CDR3 nucleotide sequence: TGTGCCACCAGCAGGGGACAGGGGGGAATCTACGAGCAGTACTTC. Translation gives CATSRGQGGIYEQYF. The variable domain in full, completed from reference TRBV15 and TRBJ2-7, reads DAMVIQNPRYQVTQFGKPVTLSCSQTLNHNVMYWYQQKSSQAPKLLFHYYDKDFNNEADTPDNFQSRRPNTSFCFLDIRSPGLGDTAMYLCATSRGQGGIYEQYFGPGTRLTVT.

The gene calls are TRBV3-1 (or the pseudogene TRBV3-2) and TRBJ2-1, with D possibly being TRBD2 (5 bases). The germline CDR1 and CDR2 sequences are LGHDT and YNNKEL (reference sequence). V was shortened by 4 bases and J by 10 bases, with 14 bases between the two germline ends. This CDR3 is 13 amino acids long. The CDR3 protein is CASSLPGVSEQFF. CDR3 coding DNA: TGTGCCAGCAGCCTCCCCGGGGTTTCCGAGCAGTTCTTC.

This chain connects TRBV18 to TRBJ1-2; D possibly corresponds to TRBD1 (6 bases). The V gene lost 5 bases and the J gene lost 8 bases, with 12 bases spanning the gap. Germline values: CDR1 KGHSH, CDR2 LQKENI. The CDR3 runs to 12 residues. DNA of the CDR3: TGTGCCAGCTCATCTACAGGGAGAGGCTACACCTTC. Its protein is CASSSTGRGYTF.

The table lists this clone with a count of one. This chain connects TRBV7-2 to TRBJ1-6; 9 bases fit TRBD1. The length of the CDR3 is 15 residues. Germline V gene lookup returns CDR1 SGHTA and CDR2 FQGNSA. V shed 5 bases, J shed 7 bases, and the junction held 6 bases outside the gene matches. The CDR3 loop reads CASSIQGAQNSPLHF. Written as DNA, the CDR3 is TGTGCCAGCAGCATACAGGGGGCGCAGAATTCACCCCTCCACTTT.

This sequence joins TRBV18 and TRBJ2-3; 12 bases are a match to TRBD2. Germline trimming cut 6 bases from V and 2 bases from J; bases unmatched to any gene: 6. Germline CDR1 KGHSH, CDR2 LQKENI. The CDR3 covers 16 residues. CDR3 in DNA: TGTGCCAGCTCGCGACTAGCGGGGGACCTCACAGATACGCAGTATTTT. Translated: CASSRLAGDLTDTQYF.

The CDR3, as DNA: TGCGCCAGCAGCCCCGGGGACTATTCAGATACGCAGTATTTT. Protein: CASSPGDYSDTQYF. The chain couples TRBV5-1 to TRBJ2-3; 7 bases are a match to TRBD2. Germline V gene data show CDR1 as SGHRS and CDR2 as YFSETQ. CDR3 length equals 14 residues. The V gene end was trimmed by 4 bases and the J gene end by 4 bases; junction bases not matched to a gene: 6.

This chain uses TRBV27 with TRBJ1-2, with 11 positions matching TRBD1. Germline V gene sequence: CDR1 MNHEY, CDR2 SMNVEV (reference sequence). V dropped 1 base and J dropped 8; count of bases not matched to a gene: 6. The CDR3 has 15 amino acids. CDR3 nucleotide sequence: TGTGCCAGCAGTTTATGGGGACAGGGGGAAAGGGGCTACACCTTC. Its translation: CASSLWGQGERGYTF.

V is TRBV28 and J is TRBJ1-1; TRBD1 matches at 7 bases. CDR3 length equals 16 residues. The V segment lost 5 bases and the J segment 1 base; nucleotides outside the gene matches: 10. Germline V gene data show CDR1 as MDHEN and CDR2 as SYDVKM. CDR3 loop: CASSAPIGGGNTEAFF. The CDR3 DNA reads TGTGCCAGCAGTGCCCCGATAGGGGGCGGGAACACTGAAGCTTTCTTT.

V and J are TRBV7-9 and TRBJ2-7, with D tentatively TRBD1 (6 bases). CDR3 size: 17 residues. Germline CDR1 and CDR2: SEHNR and FQNEAQ (reference sequence). Trimming left V 4 bases short and J 1 base short, with 20 bases between. The chain's CDR3 is CASSSLAGDRSSYEQYF. The CDR3 nucleotides read TGTGCCAGCAGCTCCCTAGCAGGGGACCGATCTTCCTACGAGCAGTACTTC.

The CDR3 nucleotides read TGTGCCAGCAGCTTGGACAGGTGGGCTGAAAAACTGTTTTTT. Protein: CASSLDRWAEKLFF. The rearrangement links TRBV5-5 to TRBJ1-4, with D maybe TRBD1 (5 bases). CDR1 and CDR2 from the germline V gene are SGHKS and YYEKEE (reference sequence). The V and J ends lost 0 bases and 7 bases respectively, with 10 bases between them. The CDR3 is made up of 14 amino acids.

In its sample, this clone was seen once. This chain links TRBV9 with TRBJ2-7; the D is unclear. The CDR3 runs to 15 residues. Germline CDR1 reads SGDLS; CDR2 reads YYNGEE. Trimming cost V 4 bases and J 1 base, with 15 bases left between them. DNA for the CDR3: TGTGCCAGCAGCTCCAGTCTTGCTTCATCCTACGAGCAGTACTTC. This codes for CASSSSLASSYEQYF.

This clone was recorded a few times. The gene calls are TRBV10-2 and TRBJ1-6, with no clear D. CDR3 size: 11 residues. Germline V gene data show CDR1 as WSHSY and CDR2 as SAAADI. Trimming took off 8 bases at V and 8 bases at J, with 7 bases between the two ends. In DNA form, the CDR3 reads TGCGCCAGCGGGAGCGATTCACCCCTCCACTTT. The encoded protein is CASGSDSPLHF.